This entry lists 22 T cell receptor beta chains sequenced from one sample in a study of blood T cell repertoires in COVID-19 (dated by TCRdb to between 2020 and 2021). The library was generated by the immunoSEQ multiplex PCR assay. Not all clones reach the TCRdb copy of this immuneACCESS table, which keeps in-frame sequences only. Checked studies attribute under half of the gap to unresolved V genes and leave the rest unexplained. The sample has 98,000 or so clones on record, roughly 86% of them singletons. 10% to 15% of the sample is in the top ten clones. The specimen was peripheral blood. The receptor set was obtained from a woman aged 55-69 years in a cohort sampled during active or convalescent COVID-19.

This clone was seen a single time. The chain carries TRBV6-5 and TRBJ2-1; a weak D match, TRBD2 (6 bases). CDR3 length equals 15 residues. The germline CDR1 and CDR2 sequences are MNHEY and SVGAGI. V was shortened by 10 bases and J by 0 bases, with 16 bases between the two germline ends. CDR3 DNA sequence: TGTGCCACCCGTTATCGGGGGAGCTCCTACAATGAGCAGTTCTTC. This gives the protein CATRYRGSSYNEQFF.

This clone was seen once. The CDR3 protein is CASSPRQGEGEAFF. The DNA for the CDR3 is TGTGCCAGCTCACCCCGACAGGGGGAAGGTGAAGCTTTCTTT. This rearrangement joins TRBV18 to TRBJ1-1; 9 bases fit TRBD1. There are 14 residues in the CDR3. V dropped 3 bases and J dropped 7; count of bases not matched to a gene: 6. The germline gives CDR1 KGHSH, CDR2 LQKENI.

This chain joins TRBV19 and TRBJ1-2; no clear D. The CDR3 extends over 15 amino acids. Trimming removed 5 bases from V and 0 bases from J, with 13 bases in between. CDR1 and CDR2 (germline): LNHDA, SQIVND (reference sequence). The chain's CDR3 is CASSPQALTNYGYTF. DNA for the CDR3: TGTGCCAGTAGTCCGCAGGCCCTCACTAACTATGGCTACACCTTC.

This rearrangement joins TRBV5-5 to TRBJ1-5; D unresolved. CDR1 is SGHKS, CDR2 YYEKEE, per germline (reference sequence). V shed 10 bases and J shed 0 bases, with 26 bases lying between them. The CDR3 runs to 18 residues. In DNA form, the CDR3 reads TGTGCCTGCGTTGTGCGGCTATACACGGGGTATAGCAATCAGCCCCAGCATTTT. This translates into CACVVRLYTGYSNQPQHF.

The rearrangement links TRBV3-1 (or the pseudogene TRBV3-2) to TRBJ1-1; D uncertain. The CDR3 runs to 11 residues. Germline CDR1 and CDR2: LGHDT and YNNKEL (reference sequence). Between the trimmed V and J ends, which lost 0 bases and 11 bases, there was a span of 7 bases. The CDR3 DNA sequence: TGTGCCAGCAGCCAAGAGGGAGGGGCTTTCTTT. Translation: CASSQEGGAFF.

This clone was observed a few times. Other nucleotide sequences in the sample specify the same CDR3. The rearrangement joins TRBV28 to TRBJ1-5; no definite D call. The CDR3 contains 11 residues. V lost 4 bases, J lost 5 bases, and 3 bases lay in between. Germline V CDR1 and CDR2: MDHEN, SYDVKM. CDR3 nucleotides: TGTGCCAGCAGTTCTTATCAGCCCCAGCATTTT. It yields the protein CASSSYQPQHF. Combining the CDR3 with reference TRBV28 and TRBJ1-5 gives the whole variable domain DVKVTQSSRYLVKRTGEKVFLECVQDMDHENMFWYRQDPGLGLRLIYFSYDVKMKEKGDIPEGYSVSREKKERFSLILESASTNQTSMYLCASSSYQPQHFGDGTRLSIL.

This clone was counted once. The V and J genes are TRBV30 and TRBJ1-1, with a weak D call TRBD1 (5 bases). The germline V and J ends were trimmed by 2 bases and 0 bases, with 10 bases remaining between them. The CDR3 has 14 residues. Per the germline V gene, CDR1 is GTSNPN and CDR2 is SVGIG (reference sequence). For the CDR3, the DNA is TGTGCCTGGAGTTCGGGGGGAGTGAACACTGAAGCTTTCTTT. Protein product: CAWSSGGVNTEAFF.

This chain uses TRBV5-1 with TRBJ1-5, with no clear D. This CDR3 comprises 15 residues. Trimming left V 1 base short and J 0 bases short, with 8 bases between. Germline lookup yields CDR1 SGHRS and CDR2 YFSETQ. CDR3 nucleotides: TGCGCCAGCAGCTTGACTCGGTTTAGCAATCAGCCCCAGCATTTT. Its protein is CASSLTRFSNQPQHF.

CDR3 coding DNA: TGTGCCAGCTCACCGCTACCTGAGGGCCCCTCTGGAAACACCATATATTTT. Protein: CASSPLPEGPSGNTIYF. This rearrangement joins TRBV18 to TRBJ1-3; D uncertain. V was cut by 3 bases and J by 0 bases, with 15 bases left in between. Germline CDR1 is KGHSH and CDR2 is LQKENI. The CDR3 loop spans 17 amino acids.

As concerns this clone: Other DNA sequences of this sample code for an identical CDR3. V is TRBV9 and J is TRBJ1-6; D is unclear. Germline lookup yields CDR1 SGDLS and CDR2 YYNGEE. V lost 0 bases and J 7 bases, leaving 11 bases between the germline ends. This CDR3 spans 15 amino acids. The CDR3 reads CASSVAGSRNSPLHF. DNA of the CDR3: TGTGCCAGCAGCGTAGCGGGTTCGCGAAATTCACCCCTCCACTTT. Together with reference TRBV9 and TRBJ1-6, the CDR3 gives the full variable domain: DSGVTQTPKHLITATGQRVTLRCSPRSGDLSVYWYQQSLDQGLQFLIQYYNGEERAKGNILERFSAQQFPDLHSELNLSSLELGDSALYFCASSVAGSRNSPLHFGNGTRLTVT.

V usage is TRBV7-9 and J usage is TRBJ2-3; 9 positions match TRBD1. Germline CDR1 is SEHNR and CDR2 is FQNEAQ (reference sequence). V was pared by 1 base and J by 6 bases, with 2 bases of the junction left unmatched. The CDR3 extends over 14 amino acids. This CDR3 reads CASSLEGQGDTQYF. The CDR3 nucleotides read TGTGCCAGCAGCTTAGAGGGACAGGGTGATACGCAGTATTTT.

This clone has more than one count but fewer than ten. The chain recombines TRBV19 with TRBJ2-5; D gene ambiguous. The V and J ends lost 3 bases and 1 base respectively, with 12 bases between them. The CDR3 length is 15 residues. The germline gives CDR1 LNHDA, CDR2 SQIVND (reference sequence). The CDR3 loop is CASSISVLPQETQYF. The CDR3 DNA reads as TGTGCCAGTAGTATTTCGGTGTTGCCCCAAGAGACCCAGTACTTC.

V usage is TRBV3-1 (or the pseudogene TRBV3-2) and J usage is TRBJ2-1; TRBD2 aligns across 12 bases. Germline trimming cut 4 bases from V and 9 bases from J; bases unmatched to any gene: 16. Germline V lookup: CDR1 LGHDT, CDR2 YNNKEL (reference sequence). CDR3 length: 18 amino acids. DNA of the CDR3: TGTGCCAGCAGCCCCTCTATAACGCTAGCGGGGGGGCCGGGTGAGCAGTTCTTC. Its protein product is CASSPSITLAGGPGEQFF.

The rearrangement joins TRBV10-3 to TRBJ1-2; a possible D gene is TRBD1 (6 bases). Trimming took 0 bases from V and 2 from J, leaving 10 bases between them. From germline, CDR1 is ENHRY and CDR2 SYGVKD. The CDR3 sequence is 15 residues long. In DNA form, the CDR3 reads TGTGCCATCAGTGAGTCGATAGGGGGAAACTATGGCTACACCTTC. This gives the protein CAISESIGGNYGYTF.

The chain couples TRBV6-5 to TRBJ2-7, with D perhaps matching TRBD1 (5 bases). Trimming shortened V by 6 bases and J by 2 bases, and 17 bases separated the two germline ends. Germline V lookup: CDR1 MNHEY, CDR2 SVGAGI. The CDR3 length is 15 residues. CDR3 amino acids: CASRPNQGTAYEQYF. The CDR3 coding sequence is TGTGCCAGCAGACCCAACCAGGGAACTGCCTACGAGCAGTACTTC.

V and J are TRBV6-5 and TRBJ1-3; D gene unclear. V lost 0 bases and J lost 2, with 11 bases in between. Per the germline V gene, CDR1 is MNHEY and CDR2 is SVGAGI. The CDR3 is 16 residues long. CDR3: CASSYSSGSAGNTIYF. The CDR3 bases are TGTGCCAGCAGTTACTCCTCCGGGAGCGCTGGAAACACCATATATTTT.

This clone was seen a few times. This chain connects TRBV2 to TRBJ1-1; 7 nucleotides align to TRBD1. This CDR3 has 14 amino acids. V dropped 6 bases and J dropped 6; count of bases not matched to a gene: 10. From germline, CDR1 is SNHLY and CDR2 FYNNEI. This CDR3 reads CASSVTGVRSEAFF. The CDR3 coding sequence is TGTGCCAGCAGCGTAACAGGGGTGAGGTCTGAAGCTTTCTTT.

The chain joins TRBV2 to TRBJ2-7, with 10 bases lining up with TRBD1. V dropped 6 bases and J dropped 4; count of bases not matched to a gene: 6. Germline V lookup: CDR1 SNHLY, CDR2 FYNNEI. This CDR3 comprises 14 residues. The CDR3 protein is CASRGPGQGYEQYF. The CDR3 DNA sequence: TGTGCCAGCAGGGGACCGGGACAGGGGTACGAGCAGTACTTC.

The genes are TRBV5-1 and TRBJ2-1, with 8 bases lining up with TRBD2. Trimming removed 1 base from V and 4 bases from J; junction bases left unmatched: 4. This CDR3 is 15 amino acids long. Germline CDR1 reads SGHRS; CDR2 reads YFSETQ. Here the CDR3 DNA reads TGCGCCAGCAGCTTGTCGACTAGCGCGTACAATGAGCAGTTCTTC. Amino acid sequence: CASSLSTSAYNEQFF.

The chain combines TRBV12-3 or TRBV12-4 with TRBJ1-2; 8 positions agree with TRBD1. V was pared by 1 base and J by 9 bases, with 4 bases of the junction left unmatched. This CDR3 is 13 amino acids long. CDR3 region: CASSLGQGASYTF. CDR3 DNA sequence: TGTGCCAGCAGTTTAGGGCAGGGGGCTAGCTACACCTTC.

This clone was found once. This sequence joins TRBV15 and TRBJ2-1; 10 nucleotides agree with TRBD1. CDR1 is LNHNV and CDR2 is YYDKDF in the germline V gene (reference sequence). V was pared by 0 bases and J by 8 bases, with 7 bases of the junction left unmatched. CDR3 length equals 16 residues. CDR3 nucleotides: TGTGCCACCAGCAGAGACCGACAGGGGGCTAGGTATGAGCAGTTCTTC. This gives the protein CATSRDRQGARYEQFF.

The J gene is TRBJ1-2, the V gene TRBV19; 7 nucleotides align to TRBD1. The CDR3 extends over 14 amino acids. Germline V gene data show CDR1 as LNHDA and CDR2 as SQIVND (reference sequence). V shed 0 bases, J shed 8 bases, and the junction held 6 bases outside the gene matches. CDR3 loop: CASSIDFGQAGYTF. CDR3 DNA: TGTGCCAGTAGTATAGATTTCGGACAGGCCGGCTACACCTTC.